These 27 T cell receptor beta chains were all obtained from the same sample, sequenced in a study of T cells after yellow fever vaccination. In TCRdb, the 5' RACE reads were re-called with MiXCR into one record per CDR3 protein. The repertoire holds some 320,000 distinct CDR3 sequences, with around 4.5% as singletons. The material sequenced was PBMCs, taken 15 days after the yellow fever booster vaccination. All receptors come from a man aged 18 to 30 who received the YFV17D yellow fever vaccine.

This clonotype was recorded at least ten times. This chain links TRBV25-1 with TRBJ2-3; D might be TRBD1 (6 bases). Germline CDR1 MGHDK, CDR2 SYGVNS. The CDR3 sequence is 14 residues long. Deletions cut 4 bases from V and 5 bases from J, with 13 bases between. CDR3 nucleotides: TGTGCCAGCAGTGTTCCAGGGGTGGTAGATACGCAGTATTTT. Amino acid sequence: CASSVPGVVDTQYF.

This clonotype occurred many times. V usage is TRBV5-1 and J usage is TRBJ2-3, with 9 bases matching TRBD1. The CDR3 runs to 15 residues. Germline assignment: CDR1 SGHRS and CDR2 YFSETQ. The J segment lost 4 bases and the V segment lost 4 bases, leaving 7 bases of the junction unmatched. The CDR3 nucleotides read TGCGCCAGCAGCCTTACAGGGGGCTGGTCAGATACGCAGTATTTT. Translating gives CASSLTGGWSDTQYF.

This clonotype came up a few times. The chain couples TRBV20-1 to TRBJ1-1; D remains ambiguous. Trimming took off 3 bases at V and 0 bases at J, with 11 bases between the two ends. Germline CDR1 DFQATT, CDR2 SNEGSKA (reference sequence). CDR3 length equals 14 residues. The CDR3 loop reads CSASFTGLNTEAFF. The CDR3 bases are TGCAGTGCTAGTTTTACGGGTTTGAACACTGAAGCTTTCTTT.

This clonotype occurred many times. The V call is TRBV4-3, the J call TRBJ2-5; D is perhaps TRBD2 (5 bases). The CDR3 is made up of 16 amino acids. The germline gives CDR1 LGHNA, CDR2 YSLEER. Trimming left V 0 bases short and J 7 bases short, with 18 bases between. The CDR3: CASSQDLTTLGLTQYF. CDR3 DNA: TGCGCCAGCAGCCAAGATTTGACTACCTTAGGACTGACCCAGTACTTC.

Many counts were recorded for this clonotype. This chain connects TRBV6-6 to TRBJ2-3; TRBD1 matches at 7 bases. This CDR3 is 13 amino acids long. CDR1 and CDR2 from the germline V gene are MNHNY and SVGAGI (reference sequence). J was trimmed by 6 bases and V by 7 bases; bases with no gene match: 7. The CDR3, as DNA: TGTGCCAGCACCAACAGGGGCGGGGATACGCAGTATTTT. Translated: CASTNRGGDTQYF.

The J gene is TRBJ1-3, the V gene TRBV4-3, with 9 bases that match TRBD1. CDR1 and CDR2 (germline): LGHNA, YSLEER. The V gene end was trimmed by 3 bases and the J gene end by 4 bases; junction bases not matched to a gene: 10. This CDR3 contains 17 residues. The CDR3 DNA reads as TGCGCCAGCAGCCACGGGGTTGGGACAGGGAACGGAAACACCATATATTTT. Protein product: CASSHGVGTGNGNTIYF.

J is TRBJ2-3 and V is TRBV18, with D unresolved. In germline, CDR1 is KGHSH, CDR2 LQKENI. V lost 2 bases and J lost 6, with 18 bases in between. CDR3 length: 16 amino acids. CDR3 sequence reads: CASSPINQAGRDTQYF. CDR3 sequence (DNA): TGTGCCAGCTCACCAATCAATCAGGCCGGCAGGGATACGCAGTATTTT.

This clonotype was counted at least ten times. The chain carries TRBV20-1 and TRBJ1-2; tentatively, D is TRBD1 (6 bases). The germline V gene encodes CDR1 DFQATT and CDR2 SNEGSKA (reference sequence). CDR3 length equals 13 residues. V lost 1 base, J lost 4 bases, and 10 bases lay in between. DNA for the CDR3: TGCAGTGCTAGAGGGCGGACAGTCTATGGCTACACCTTC. Translated, it gives CSARGRTVYGYTF.

The J gene is TRBJ2-2, the V gene TRBV28; TRBD2 is a possible D gene (7 bases). The CDR3 is made up of 13 amino acids. V was shortened by 7 bases and J by 7 bases, with 13 bases between the two germline ends. The germline V gene encodes CDR1 MDHEN and CDR2 SYDVKM. CDR3 amino acids: CASTEGGGGELFF. The DNA for the CDR3 is TGTGCCAGCACCGAAGGGGGGGGCGGGGAGCTGTTTTTT.

The chain links TRBV3-1 to TRBJ2-2; tentatively, D is TRBD2 (5 bases). With 2 bases removed from V and 0 bases from J, the gap between germline ends came to 7 bases. Germline CDR1 and CDR2: LGHDT and YNNKEL (reference sequence). CDR3 length: 15 amino acids. Here the CDR3 reads CASSQTGSNTGELFF. The CDR3 region has the DNA TGTGCCAGCAGCCAAACGGGGTCGAACACCGGGGAGCTGTTTTTT.

The rearrangement uses TRBV28 and TRBJ2-1; D may match TRBD1 or TRBD2 (5 bases each). Per germline, CDR1 MDHEN and CDR2 SYDVKM. V lost 6 bases and J 6 bases, leaving 15 bases between the germline ends. This CDR3 is built from 14 residues. CDR3 nucleotide sequence: TGTGCCAGCAGCGACCGGGGCGGCCTCAATGAGCAGTTCTTC. It yields the protein CASSDRGGLNEQFF.

This clonotype was observed a few times. The chain uses TRBV5-1 and TRBJ1-2; no definite D call. V gave up 6 bases and J gave up 0 bases, with 12 bases separating them. There are 14 residues in the CDR3. Per the germline V gene, CDR1 is SGHRS and CDR2 is YFSETQ. Here the CDR3 DNA reads TGCGCCAGCACTGGAGGAGGATCTAACTATGGCTACACCTTC. Its translation: CASTGGGSNYGYTF.

V and J are TRBV4-2 and TRBJ2-5; tentatively, D is TRBD2 (6 bases). The CDR3 has 20 amino acids. The germline V gene has CDR1 LGHNA and CDR2 YNFKEQ. V gave up 0 bases and J gave up 5 bases, with 28 bases separating them. CDR3 loop: CASSQEVALGGTLQRETQYF. In DNA, the CDR3 is TGTGCCAGCAGCCAAGAAGTAGCCTTGGGCGGGACTCTTCAAAGGGAGACCCAGTACTTC.

The table lists this clonotype with a few counts. V and J are TRBV4-3 and TRBJ2-2; TRBD2 is a possible D gene (6 bases). Germline CDR1 and CDR2: LGHNA and YSLEER. The CDR3 is made up of 17 amino acids. V was cut by 6 bases and J by 6 bases, with 23 bases left in between. The CDR3 DNA reads as TGCGCCAGCAGTCCCGGGGCAGGGCGGGATCGGGCCGGGGAGCTGTTTTTT. It is translated as CASSPGAGRDRAGELFF.

At least ten counts were recorded for this clonotype. The chain combines TRBV29-1 with TRBJ1-2, with D possibly TRBD1 on 5 matching bases. In germline, CDR1 is SQVTM, CDR2 ANQGSEA. This CDR3 comprises 12 residues. Trimming pared 6 bases from V and 6 bases from J, leaving 14 bases between. CDR3 DNA sequence: TGCAGCGTAGAAAGCGGGGCTGATGGCTACACCTTC. The encoded protein is CSVESGADGYTF.

This clonotype was found a few times. The chain joins TRBV7-2 to TRBJ2-3, with 9 nucleotides matching TRBD2. CDR3 size: 14 residues. V gave up 5 bases and J gave up 14 bases; unmatched junction bases: 14. CDR1 and CDR2 from the germline V gene are SGHTA and FQGNSA. The CDR3 loop is CASSREPAGGPAYF. The CDR3, as DNA: TGTGCCAGCAGCCGTGAACCAGCGGGGGGCCCAGCGTATTTT.

In its sample, this clonotype was seen a few times. The gene calls are TRBV7-3 and TRBJ2-2; TRBD2 matches at 9 bases. The CDR3 is made up of 14 amino acids. Germline CDR1 is SGHTA and CDR2 is FQGTGA. The J segment lost 6 bases and the V segment lost 1 base, leaving 0 bases of the junction unmatched. The CDR3 loop is CASSLSGGAGELFF. As DNA, the CDR3 is TGTGCCAGCAGCTTAAGCGGGGGGGCCGGGGAGCTGTTTTTT.

This clonotype was seen at least ten times. V usage is TRBV7-2 and J usage is TRBJ1-4, with 10 nucleotides matching TRBD1. The V gene's germline CDR1 is SGHTA and CDR2 FQGNSA. The length of the CDR3 is 15 residues. J was trimmed by 7 bases and V by 3 bases; bases with no gene match: 5. In DNA, the CDR3 is TGTGCCAGCAGCTTGGCCGGGACAGGGGTTGAAAAACTGTTTTTT. Encoded protein: CASSLAGTGVEKLFF.

This clonotype was found a few times. The chain links TRBV24-1 to TRBJ1-2; D is unclear. The V gene's germline CDR1 is KGHDR and CDR2 SFDVKD. Trimming stripped 4 bases from V and 8 bases from J, with 16 bases between. This CDR3 region has 14 residues. Here the CDR3 reads CATSDRGKSEGYTF. The CDR3 DNA sequence: TGTGCCACCAGTGACCGCGGGAAATCAGAAGGCTACACCTTC.

This clonotype was seen many times. The DNA of the CDR3 is TGTGCCAGCAGCCCCACGGACAGGGGGTTCACAGATACGCAGTATTTT. Translation gives CASSPTDRGFTDTQYF. This sequence joins TRBV12-3 or TRBV12-4 and TRBJ2-3, with TRBD1 matching 10 bases. Trimming at V came to 6 bases and at J to 2 bases, leaving 8 bases not matched to a gene. This CDR3 spans 16 amino acids.

This clonotype turned up a few times. The genes are TRBV20-1 and TRBJ2-2, with D perhaps given as TRBD1 or TRBD2 (5 bases each). The V and J ends lost 0 bases and 0 bases respectively, with 11 bases between them. Germline V lookup: CDR1 DFQATT, CDR2 SNEGSKA (reference sequence). CDR3 length equals 16 residues. In DNA form, the CDR3 reads TGCAGTGCTAGAGATCCGAGGGGCCCGAACACCGGGGAGCTGTTTTTT. Its translation: CSARDPRGPNTGELFF.

This clonotype was observed a few times. The chain has TRBV7-2 and TRBJ1-2; D gene uncertain. The V end was cut by 8 bases, the J end by 8 bases, with 9 bases between. The CDR3 runs to 10 residues. From germline, CDR1 is SGHTA and CDR2 FQGNSA. CDR3: CASGRVGYTF. The CDR3, as DNA: TGTGCCAGCGGGCGCGTCGGCTACACCTTC.

This clonotype was detected only a few times. This sequence joins TRBV29-1 and TRBJ2-1; 15 nucleotides agree with TRBD2. This CDR3 spans 16 amino acids. Germline lookup yields CDR1 SQVTM and CDR2 ANQGSEA. J lost 2 bases, V lost 7 bases, and 6 bases had no gene match. The CDR3: CSAGLAGGPAYNEQFF. The CDR3 DNA follows: TGCAGCGCTGGACTAGCGGGGGGGCCTGCCTACAATGAGCAGTTCTTC.

There are many counts of this clonotype. The V gene is TRBV10-3, the J gene TRBJ1-1, with D perhaps TRBD1 (6 bases). There are 13 residues in the CDR3. Germline V gene lookup returns CDR1 ENHRY and CDR2 SYGVKD. Trimming shortened V by 5 bases and J by 2 bases, and 9 bases separated the two germline ends. The CDR3 sequence: CAISTTGNTEAFF. In DNA form, the CDR3 reads TGTGCCATCAGTACGACAGGTAACACTGAAGCTTTCTTT.

This clonotype was detected ten times or more. The chain combines TRBV24-1 with TRBJ2-1, with a weak D call TRBD2 (6 bases). The CDR3 loop spans 15 amino acids. The germline V gene has CDR1 KGHDR and CDR2 SFDVKD. The germline V and J ends were trimmed by 5 bases and 2 bases, with 12 bases remaining between them. CDR3 nucleotide sequence: TGTGCCACCAGTGGGAGGGCCTCAACCTACAATGAGCAGTTCTTC. It translates to CATSGRASTYNEQFF.

This clonotype occurred many times. V is TRBV5-1 and J is TRBJ2-3; D call uncertain. The CDR3 is 13 amino acids. Germline V gene lookup returns CDR1 SGHRS and CDR2 YFSETQ. Trimming removed 3 bases at V and 0 bases at J, with 5 bases between. Written as DNA, the CDR3 is TGCGCCAGCAGCTCGATTAGCACAGATACGCAGTATTTT. Translating it yields CASSSISTDTQYF.

The rearrangement uses TRBV5-1 and TRBJ2-2; the match to TRBD2 covers 12 bases. Germline lookup yields CDR1 SGHRS and CDR2 YFSETQ. With 4 bases clipped from V and 7 bases from J, the junction kept 5 bases outside the gene matches. The CDR3 has 15 amino acids. The CDR3 region is CASSPTSGGFGELFF. The DNA of the CDR3 is TGCGCCAGCAGCCCGACTAGCGGGGGATTCGGGGAGCTGTTTTTT.